This T cell receptor (beta chain) was sequenced for a study of cytomegalovirus exposure and HLA in healthy donors. Across the study: One earlier analysis, a look at approximately 180 million T cells, found roughly 110 million unique TCR beta sequences. Broader study findings: It emerged from a later analysis that several of the most significant clusters appeared to be linked to common viral pathogens. Across donors, sequencing depth was assumed by presence/absence analyses to be roughly uniform.

This clone is a singleton in its sample. What it binds is not known. The CDR3 is 14 residues long. Looked up from germline, CDR1 is SGHRS and CDR2 is YFSETQ. V dropped 3 bases and J dropped 2 bases, with 9 bases sitting between them. 13 Jbeta primers and 60 Vbeta primers were used for the PCR. TCRdb keeps only in-frame clones here, not all; method: immunoSEQ multiplex PCR. The table records around 170,000 clones, 82% of them present only once. Source material: PBMCs. The chain carries TRBV5-1 and TRBJ2-1, with TRBD2 as a possible D gene (6 bases). The receptor was isolated from a woman aged 18 to 35 in good health and CMV-seronegative. The CDR3 DNA reads as TGCGCCAGCAGCTGGGACTTAACCTACAATGAGCAGTTCTTC. This encodes CASSWDLTYNEQFF.